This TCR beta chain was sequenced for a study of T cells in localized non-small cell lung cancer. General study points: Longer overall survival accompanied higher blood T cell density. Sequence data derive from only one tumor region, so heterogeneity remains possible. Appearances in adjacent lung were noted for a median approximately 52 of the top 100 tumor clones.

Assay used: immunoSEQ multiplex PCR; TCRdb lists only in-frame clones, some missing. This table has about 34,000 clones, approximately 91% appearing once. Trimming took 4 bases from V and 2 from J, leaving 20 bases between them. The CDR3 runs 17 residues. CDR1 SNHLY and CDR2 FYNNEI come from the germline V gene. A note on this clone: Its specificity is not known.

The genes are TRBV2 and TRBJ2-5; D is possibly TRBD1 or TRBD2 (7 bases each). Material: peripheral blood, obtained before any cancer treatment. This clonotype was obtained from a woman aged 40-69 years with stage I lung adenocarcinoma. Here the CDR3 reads CASSADRQGGVQETQYF. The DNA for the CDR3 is TGTGCCAGCAGTGCAGACCGACAGGGAGGGGTTCAAGAGACCCAGTACTTC.